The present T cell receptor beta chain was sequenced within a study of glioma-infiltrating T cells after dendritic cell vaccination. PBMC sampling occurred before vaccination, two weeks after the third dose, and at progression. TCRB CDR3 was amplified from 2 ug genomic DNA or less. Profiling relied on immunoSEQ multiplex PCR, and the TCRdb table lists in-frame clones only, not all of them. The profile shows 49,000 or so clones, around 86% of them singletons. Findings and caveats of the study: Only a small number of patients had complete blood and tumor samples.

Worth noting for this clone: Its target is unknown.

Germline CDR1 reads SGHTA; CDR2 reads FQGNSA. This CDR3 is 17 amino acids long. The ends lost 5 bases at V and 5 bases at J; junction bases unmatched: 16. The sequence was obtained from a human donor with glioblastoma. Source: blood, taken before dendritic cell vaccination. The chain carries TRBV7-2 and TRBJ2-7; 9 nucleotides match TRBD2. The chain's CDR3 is CASSLDGLGLAPNEQYF. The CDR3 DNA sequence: TGTGCCAGCAGCCTAGATGGTTTGGGACTAGCTCCTAACGAGCAGTACTTC. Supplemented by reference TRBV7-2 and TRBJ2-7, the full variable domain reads GAGVSQSPSNKVTEKGKDVELRCDPISGHTALYWYRQSLGQGLEFLIYFQGNSAPDKSGLPSDRFSAERTGGSVSTLTIQRTQQEDSAVYLCASSLDGLGLAPNEQYFGPGTRLTVT.